This T cell receptor beta chain was obtained from a study of blood T cell repertoires in COVID-19. About the study: Whether acute or convalescent, the COVID-19 samples came from the United States, Italy and Spain. The cDNA or gDNA used as material had been derived from T cells, B-cell-depleted T cells, or PBMCs.

The germline V gene encodes CDR1 MRHNA and CDR2 SNTAGT. CDR3 size: 15 residues. Losses at the gene ends were 5 bases for V and 1 base for J; bases not matched to a gene: 4. Original data processing: Quantification of nucleated cells was approximated via reference gene primer amplification. Only in-frame clones appear in the TCRdb table, and some are missing; sequencing was by immunoSEQ multiplex PCR. From that table come the V and J calls and clone size; the DNA was used to work out D and trimming. The data show fewer than 150,000 clones, approximately 83% seen once. This chain links TRBV6-4 with TRBJ1-5; 8 nucleotides align to TRBD1. The material sequenced was peripheral blood. The source is a woman between 50 and 59 years old who had recovered from COVID-19. The CDR3 loop reads CASSPQGASNQPQHF. Here the CDR3 DNA reads TGTGCCAGCAGTCCCCAGGGGGCCAGCAATCAGCCCCAGCATTTT.